The T cell receptor beta chain under discussion was sequenced for a study of blood T cell repertoires in COVID-19. TCRdb keeps only in-frame clones here, not all; method: immunoSEQ multiplex PCR. This table has tens of thousands of clones, 82% appearing once. The length of the CDR3 is 14 residues. Germline lookup yields CDR1 MGHDK and CDR2 SYGVNS. V shed 8 bases, J shed 1 base, and the junction held 5 bases outside the gene matches. Only a few counts were recorded for this clone. The TCR was taken from a woman aged 60-75 years with acute or convalescent COVID-19. V and J are TRBV25-1 and TRBJ2-7, with 10 nucleotides matching TRBD2. Sequencing used peripheral blood. The CDR3 protein is CASSGLADSYEQYF. The CDR3 nucleotides are TGTGCCAGCTCCGGACTAGCGGATTCCTACGAGCAGTACTTC.